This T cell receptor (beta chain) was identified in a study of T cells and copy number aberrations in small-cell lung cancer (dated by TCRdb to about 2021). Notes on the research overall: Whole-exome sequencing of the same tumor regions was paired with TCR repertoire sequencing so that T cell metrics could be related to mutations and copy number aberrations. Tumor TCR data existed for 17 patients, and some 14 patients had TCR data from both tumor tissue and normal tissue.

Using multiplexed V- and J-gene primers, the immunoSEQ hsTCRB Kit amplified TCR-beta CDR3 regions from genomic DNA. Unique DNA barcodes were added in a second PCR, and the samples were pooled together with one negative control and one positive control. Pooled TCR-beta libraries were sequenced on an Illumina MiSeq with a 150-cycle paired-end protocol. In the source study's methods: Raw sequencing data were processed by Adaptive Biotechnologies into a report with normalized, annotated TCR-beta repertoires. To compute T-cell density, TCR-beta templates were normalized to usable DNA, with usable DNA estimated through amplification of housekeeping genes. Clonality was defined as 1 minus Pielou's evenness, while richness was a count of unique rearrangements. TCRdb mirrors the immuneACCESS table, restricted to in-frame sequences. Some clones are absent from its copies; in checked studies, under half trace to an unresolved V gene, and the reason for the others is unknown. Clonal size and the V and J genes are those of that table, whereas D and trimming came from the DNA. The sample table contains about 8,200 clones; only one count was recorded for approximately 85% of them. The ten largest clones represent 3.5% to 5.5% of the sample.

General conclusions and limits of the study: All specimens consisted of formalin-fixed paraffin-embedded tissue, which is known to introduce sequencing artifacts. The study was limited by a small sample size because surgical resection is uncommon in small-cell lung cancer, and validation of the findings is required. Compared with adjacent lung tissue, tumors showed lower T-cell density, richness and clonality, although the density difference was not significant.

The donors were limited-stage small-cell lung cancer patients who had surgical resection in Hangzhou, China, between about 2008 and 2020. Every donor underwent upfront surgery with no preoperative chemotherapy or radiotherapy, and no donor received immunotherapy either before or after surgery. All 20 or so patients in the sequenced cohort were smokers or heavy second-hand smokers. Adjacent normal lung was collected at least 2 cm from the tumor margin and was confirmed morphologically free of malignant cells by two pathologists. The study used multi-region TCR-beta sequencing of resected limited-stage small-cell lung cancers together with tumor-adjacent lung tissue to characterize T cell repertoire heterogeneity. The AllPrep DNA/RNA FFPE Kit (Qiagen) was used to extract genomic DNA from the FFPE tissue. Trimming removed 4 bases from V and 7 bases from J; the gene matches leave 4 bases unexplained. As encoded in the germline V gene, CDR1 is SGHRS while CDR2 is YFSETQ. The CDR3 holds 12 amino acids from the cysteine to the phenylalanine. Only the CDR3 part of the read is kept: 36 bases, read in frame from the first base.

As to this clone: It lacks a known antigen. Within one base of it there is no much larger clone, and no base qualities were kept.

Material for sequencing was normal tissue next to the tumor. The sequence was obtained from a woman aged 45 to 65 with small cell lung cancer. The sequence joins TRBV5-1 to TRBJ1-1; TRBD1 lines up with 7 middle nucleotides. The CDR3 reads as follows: CASSRRGDEAFF. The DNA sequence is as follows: TGCGCCAGCAGCCGCAGGGGGGATGAAGCTTTCTTT.